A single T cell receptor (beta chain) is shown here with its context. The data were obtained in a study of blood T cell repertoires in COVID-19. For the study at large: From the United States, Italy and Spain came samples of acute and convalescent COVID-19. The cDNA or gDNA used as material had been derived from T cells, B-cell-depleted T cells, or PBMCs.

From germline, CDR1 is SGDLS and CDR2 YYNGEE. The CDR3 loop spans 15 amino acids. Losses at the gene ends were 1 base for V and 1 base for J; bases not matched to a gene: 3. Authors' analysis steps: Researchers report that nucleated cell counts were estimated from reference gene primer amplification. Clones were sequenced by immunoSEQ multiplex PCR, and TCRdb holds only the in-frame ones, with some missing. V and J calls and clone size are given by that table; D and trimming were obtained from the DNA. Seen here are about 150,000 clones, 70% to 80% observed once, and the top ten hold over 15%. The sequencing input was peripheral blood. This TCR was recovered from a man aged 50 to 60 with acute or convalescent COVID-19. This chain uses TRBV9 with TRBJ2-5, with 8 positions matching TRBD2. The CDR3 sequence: CASSVQTSGQETQYF. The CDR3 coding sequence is TGTGCCAGCAGCGTACAAACTAGCGGCCAAGAGACCCAGTACTTC.